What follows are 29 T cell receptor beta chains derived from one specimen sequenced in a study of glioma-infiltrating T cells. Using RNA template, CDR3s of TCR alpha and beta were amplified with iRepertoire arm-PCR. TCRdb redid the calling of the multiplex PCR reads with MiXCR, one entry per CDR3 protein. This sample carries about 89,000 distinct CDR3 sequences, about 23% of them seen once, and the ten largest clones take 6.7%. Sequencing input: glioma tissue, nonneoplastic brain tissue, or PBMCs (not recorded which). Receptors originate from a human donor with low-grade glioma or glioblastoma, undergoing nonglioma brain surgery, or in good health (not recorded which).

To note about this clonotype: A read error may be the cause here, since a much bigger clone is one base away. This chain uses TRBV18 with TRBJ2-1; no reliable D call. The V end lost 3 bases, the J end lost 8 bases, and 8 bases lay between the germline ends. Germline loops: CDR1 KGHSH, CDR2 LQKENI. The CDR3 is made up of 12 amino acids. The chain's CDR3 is CASSPPVDEQFF. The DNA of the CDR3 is TGTGCCAGCTCACCCCCGGTTGATGAGCAGTTCTTC.

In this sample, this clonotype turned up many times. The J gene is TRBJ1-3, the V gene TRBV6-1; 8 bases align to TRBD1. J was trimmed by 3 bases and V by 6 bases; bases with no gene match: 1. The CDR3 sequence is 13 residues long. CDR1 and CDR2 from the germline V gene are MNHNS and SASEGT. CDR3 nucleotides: TGTGCCAGCAGGGACAGGGTTGGAAACACCATATATTTT. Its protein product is CASRDRVGNTIYF.

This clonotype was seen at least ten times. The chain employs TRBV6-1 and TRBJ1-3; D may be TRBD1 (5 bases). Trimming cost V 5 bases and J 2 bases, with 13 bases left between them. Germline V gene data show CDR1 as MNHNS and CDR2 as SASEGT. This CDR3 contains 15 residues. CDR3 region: CASSYYQGPGNTIYF. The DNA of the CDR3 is TGTGCCAGCAGTTATTACCAGGGTCCTGGAAACACCATATATTTT.

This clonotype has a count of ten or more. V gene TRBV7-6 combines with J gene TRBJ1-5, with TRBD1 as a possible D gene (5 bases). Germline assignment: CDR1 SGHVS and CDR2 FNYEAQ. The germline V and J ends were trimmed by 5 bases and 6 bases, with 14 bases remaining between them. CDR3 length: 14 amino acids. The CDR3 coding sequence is TGTGCCAGCAGCCCCGGACGGGGCAGTCAGCCCCAGCATTTT. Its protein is CASSPGRGSQPQHF.

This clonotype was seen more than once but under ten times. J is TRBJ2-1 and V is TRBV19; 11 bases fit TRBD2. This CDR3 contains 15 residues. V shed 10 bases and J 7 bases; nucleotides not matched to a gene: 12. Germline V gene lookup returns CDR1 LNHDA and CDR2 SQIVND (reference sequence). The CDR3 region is CATSAIAGGRNEQFF. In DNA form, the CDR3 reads TGTGCCACGTCGGCGATAGCGGGAGGGCGAAATGAGCAGTTCTTC.

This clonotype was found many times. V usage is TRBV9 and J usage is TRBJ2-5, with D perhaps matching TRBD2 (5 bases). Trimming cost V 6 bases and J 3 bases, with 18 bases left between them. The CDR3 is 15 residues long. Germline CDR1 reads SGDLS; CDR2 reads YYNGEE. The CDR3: CASTYGGLIEETQYF. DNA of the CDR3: TGTGCCAGCACCTACGGCGGGTTGATCGAAGAGACCCAGTACTTC.

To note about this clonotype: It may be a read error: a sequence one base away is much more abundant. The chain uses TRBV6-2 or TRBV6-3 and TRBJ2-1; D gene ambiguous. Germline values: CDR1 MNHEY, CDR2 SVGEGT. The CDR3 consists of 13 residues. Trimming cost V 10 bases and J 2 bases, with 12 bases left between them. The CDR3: CAMQQWPYNEQFF. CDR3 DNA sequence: TGTGCCATGCAACAGTGGCCCTACAATGAGCAGTTCTTC.

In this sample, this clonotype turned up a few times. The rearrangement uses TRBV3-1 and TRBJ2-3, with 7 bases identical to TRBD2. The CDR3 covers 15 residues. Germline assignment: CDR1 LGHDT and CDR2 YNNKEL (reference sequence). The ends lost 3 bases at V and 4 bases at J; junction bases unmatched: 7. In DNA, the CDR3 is TGTGCCAGCAGCCAGGGGCCAGGACTAGCAGATACGCAGTATTTT. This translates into CASSQGPGLADTQYF.

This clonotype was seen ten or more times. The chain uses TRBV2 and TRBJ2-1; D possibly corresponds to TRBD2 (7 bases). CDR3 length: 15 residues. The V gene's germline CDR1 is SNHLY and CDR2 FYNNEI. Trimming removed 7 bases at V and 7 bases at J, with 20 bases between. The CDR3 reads CASIEGGTNMNEQFF. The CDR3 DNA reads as TGTGCCAGCATCGAGGGGGGGACTAACATGAATGAGCAGTTCTTC.

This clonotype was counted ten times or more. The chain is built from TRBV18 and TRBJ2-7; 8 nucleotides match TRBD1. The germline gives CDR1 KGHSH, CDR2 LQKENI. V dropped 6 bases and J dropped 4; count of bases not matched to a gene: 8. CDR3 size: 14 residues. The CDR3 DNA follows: TGTGCCAGCTCGAGAGGACAGGGTAAATACGAGCAGTACTTC. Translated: CASSRGQGKYEQYF.

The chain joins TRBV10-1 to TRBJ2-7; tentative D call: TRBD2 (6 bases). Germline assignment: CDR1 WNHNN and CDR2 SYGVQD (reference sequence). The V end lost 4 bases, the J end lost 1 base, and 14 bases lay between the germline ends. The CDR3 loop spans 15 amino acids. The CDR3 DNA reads TGCGCCAGCAGTGCCGGGACTCACCAGTCCTACGAGCAGTACTTC. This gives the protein CASSAGTHQSYEQYF.

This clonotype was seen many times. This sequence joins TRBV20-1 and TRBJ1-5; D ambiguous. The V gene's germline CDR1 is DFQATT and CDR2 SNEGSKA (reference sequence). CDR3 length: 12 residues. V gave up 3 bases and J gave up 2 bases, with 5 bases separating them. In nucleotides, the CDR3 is TGCAGTGCTAGGTACGGCAATCAGCCCCAGCATTTT. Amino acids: CSARYGNQPQHF.

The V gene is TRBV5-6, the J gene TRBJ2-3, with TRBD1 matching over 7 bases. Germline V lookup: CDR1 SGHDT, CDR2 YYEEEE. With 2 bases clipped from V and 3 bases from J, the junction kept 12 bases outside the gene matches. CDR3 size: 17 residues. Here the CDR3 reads CASSFGPTGMMTDTQYF. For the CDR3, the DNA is TGTGCCAGCAGCTTTGGCCCGACAGGGATGATGACAGATACGCAGTATTTT. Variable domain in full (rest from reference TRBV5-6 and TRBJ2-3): DAGVTQSPTHLIKTRGQQVTLRCSPKSGHDTVSWYQQALGQGPQFIFQYYEEEERQRGNFPDRFSGHQFPNYSSELNVNALLLGDSALYLCASSFGPTGMMTDTQYFGPGTRLTVL.

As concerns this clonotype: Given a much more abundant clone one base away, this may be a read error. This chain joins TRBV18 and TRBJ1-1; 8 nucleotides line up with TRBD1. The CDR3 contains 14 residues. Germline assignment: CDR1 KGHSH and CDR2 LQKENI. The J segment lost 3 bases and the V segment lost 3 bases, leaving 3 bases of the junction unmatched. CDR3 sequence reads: CASSPGQADTEAFF. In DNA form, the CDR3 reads TGTGCCAGCTCACCGGGACAGGCGGACACTGAAGCTTTCTTT.

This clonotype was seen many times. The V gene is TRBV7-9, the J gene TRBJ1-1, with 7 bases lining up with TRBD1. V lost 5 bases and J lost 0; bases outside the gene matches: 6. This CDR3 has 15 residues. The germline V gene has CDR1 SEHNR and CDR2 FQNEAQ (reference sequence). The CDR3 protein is CASSLTGTVNTEAFF. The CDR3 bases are TGTGCCAGCAGCCTGACCGGGACAGTGAACACTGAAGCTTTCTTT. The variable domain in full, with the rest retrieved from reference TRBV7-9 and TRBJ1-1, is DTGVSQNPRHKITKRGQNVTFRCDPISEHNRLYWYRQTLGQGPEFLTYFQNEAQLEKSRLLSDRFSAERPKGSFSTLEIQRTEQGDSAMYLCASSLTGTVNTEAFFGQGTRLTVV.

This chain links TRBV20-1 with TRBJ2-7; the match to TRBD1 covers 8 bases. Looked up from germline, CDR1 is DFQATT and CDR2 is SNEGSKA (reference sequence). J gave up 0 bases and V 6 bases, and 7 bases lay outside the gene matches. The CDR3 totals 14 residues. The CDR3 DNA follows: TGCAGTGCCAAGGGACAGGTACCCTCCTACGAGCAGTACTTC. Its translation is CSAKGQVPSYEQYF.

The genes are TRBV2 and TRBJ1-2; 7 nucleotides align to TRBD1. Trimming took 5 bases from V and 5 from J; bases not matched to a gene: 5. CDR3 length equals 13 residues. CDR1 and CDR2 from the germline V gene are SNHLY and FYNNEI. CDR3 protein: CASSSTGMYGYTF. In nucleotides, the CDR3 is TGTGCCAGCAGTTCGACAGGGATGTATGGCTACACCTTC.

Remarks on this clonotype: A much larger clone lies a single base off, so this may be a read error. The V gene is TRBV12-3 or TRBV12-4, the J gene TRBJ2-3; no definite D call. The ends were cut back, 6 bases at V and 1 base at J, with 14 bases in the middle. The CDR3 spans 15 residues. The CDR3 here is CASRLETYRTDTQYF. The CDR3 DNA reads TGTGCCAGCAGGCTGGAGACTTACCGCACAGATACGCAGTATTTT.

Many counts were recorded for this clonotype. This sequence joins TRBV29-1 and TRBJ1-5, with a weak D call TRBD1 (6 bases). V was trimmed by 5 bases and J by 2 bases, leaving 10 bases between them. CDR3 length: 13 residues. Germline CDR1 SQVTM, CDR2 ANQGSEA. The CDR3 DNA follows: TGCAGCGTTTCGACAGGTCGCAATCAGCCCCAGCATTTT. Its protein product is CSVSTGRNQPQHF.

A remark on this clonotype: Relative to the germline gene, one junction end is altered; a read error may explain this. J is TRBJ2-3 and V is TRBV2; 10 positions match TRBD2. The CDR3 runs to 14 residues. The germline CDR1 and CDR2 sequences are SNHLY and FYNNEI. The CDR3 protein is CASLQRGGTDTRYF. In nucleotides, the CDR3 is TGTGCCAGCCTACAGCGGGGGGGCACAGATACGCGGTATTTT. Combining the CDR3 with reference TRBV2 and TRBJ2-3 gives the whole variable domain EPEVTQTPSHQVTQMGQEVILRCVPISNHLYFYWYRQILGQKVEFLVSFYNNEISEKSEIFDDQFSVERPDGSNFTLKIRSTKLEDSAMYFCASLQRGGTDTRYFGPGTRLTVL.

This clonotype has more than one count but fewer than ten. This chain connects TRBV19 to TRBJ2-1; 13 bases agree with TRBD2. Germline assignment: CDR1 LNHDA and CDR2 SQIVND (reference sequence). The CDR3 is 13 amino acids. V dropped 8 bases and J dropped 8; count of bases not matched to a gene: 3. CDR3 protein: CASRLAGGHEQFF. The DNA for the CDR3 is TGTGCCAGTCGACTAGCGGGAGGCCATGAGCAGTTCTTC.

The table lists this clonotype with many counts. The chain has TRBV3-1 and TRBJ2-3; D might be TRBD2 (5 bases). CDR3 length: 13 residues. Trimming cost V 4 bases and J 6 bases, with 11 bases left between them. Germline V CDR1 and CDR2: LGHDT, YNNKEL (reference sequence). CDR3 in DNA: TGTGCCAGCAGCCGGACTCGTTTGGATACGCAGTATTTT. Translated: CASSRTRLDTQYF.

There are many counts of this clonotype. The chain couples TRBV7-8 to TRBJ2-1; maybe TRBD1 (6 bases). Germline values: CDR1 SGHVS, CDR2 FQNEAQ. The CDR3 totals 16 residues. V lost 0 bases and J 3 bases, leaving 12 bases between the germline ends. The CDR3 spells CASSLAQGGNYNEQFF. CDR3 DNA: TGTGCCAGCAGCTTAGCACAAGGGGGTAACTACAATGAGCAGTTCTTC.

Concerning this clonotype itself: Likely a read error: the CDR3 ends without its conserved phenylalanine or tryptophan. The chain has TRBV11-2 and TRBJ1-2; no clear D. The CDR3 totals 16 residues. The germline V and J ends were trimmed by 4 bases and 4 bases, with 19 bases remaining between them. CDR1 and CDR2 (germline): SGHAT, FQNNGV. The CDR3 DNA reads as TGTGCCAGCAGCTCTAACTTAGAACTCCAGCTCTATGGCTACACCCTC. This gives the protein CASSSNLELQLYGYTL.

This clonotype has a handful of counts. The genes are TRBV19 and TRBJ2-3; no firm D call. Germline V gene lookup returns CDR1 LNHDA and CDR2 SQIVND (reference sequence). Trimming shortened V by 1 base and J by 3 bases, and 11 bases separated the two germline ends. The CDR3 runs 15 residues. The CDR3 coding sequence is TGTGCCAGTAGTATAGTGATCTTTGGGACAGATACGCAGTATTTT. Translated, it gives CASSIVIFGTDTQYF.

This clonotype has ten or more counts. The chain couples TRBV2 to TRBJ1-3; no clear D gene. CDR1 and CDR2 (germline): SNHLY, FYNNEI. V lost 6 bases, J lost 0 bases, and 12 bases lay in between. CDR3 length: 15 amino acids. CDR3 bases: TGTGCCAGCAGCTTAGGACGAGCCTCTGGAAACACCATATATTTT. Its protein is CASSLGRASGNTIYF.

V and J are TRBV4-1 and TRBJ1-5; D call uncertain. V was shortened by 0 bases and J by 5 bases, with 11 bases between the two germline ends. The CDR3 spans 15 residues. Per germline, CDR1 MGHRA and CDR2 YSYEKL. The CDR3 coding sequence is TGCGCCAGCAGCCAAGATTTATTGGGAGATCAGCCCCAGCATTTT. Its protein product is CASSQDLLGDQPQHF.

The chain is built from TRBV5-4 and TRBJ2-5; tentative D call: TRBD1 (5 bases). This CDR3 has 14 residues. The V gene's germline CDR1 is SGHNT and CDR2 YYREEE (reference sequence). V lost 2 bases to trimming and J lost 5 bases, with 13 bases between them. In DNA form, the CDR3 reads TGTGCCAGCAGCTTCGACCCAGGGTCCGAGACCCAGTACTTC. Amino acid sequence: CASSFDPGSETQYF.

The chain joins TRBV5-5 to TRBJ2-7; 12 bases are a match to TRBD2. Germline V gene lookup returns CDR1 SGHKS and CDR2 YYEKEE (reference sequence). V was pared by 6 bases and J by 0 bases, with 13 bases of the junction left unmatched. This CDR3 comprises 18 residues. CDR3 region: CASTVSGTSGSSSYEQYF. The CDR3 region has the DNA TGTGCCAGCACCGTCTCCGGGACTAGCGGGTCCAGCTCCTACGAGCAGTACTTC.